This T cell receptor beta chain was obtained from a study of response to subunit inactivated influenza vaccine. This clonotype was detected a few times. Germline CDR1 reads SEHNR; CDR2 reads FQNEAQ (reference sequence). The ends lost 4 bases at V and 1 base at J; junction bases unmatched: 4. The CDR3 consists of 15 residues. TCRdb re-called the RT-PCR reads with MiXCR, one entry per CDR3 protein. The sample shows 530,000 or so distinct CDR3 sequences, 10% to 15% of them seen only once. This clonotype was obtained from a man in his fifties or sixties who received an inactivated influenza vaccine. This specimen consisted of PBMCs from blood, obtained on the day of vaccination. V gene TRBV7-9 combines with J gene TRBJ2-1; 7 nucleotides line up with TRBD2. The CDR3 region is CASSSGEGSYNEQFF. The CDR3 DNA is TGTGCCAGCAGCTCGGGGGAGGGATCCTACAATGAGCAGTTCTTC.